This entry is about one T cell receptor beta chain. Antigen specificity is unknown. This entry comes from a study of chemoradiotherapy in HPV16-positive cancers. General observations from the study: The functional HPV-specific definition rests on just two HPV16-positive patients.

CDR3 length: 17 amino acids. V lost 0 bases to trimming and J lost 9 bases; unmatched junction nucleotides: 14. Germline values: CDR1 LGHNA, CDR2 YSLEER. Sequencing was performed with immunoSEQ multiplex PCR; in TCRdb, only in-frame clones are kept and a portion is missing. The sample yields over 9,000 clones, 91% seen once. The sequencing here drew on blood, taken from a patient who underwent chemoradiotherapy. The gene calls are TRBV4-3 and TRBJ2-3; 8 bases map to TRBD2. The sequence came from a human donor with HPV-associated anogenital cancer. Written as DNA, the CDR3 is TGCGCCAGCAGCCAAGATATCCGGACTAGCATTAAAGGCACGCAGTATTTT. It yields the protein CASSQDIRTSIKGTQYF.